This T cell receptor beta chain derives from a study of CD8+ T cells in alopecia areata. Looking at the study overall: Treatment of the treated patients consisted of oral tofacitinib, 5 to 10 mg twice daily.

Extracted RNA was reverse transcribed into cDNA, the sequencing template. Clones were read by immunoSEQ multiplex PCR, and TCRdb kept only the in-frame ones, dropping some. The sample carries approximately 170,000 clones, 50% to 65% recorded once. Of note for this clone: Its antigen is not identified.

CDR1 is SNHLY, CDR2 FYNNEI, per germline. The V end was cut by 6 bases, the J end by 3 bases, with 16 bases between. The CDR3 totals 15 residues. As for treatment: oral pan-JAK inhibitor, 5-10 mg twice daily. Study-wide results and caveats: One nonresponder leaves baseline CD8+ expansion's link to response uncertain. Across lesional scalp, and particularly alopecia totalis/universalis, clonality surpassed that of normal scalp. Within the top 100, expanded CD8+ clones significantly decreased with tofacitinib, as did scalp clonality.

The chain employs TRBV2 and TRBJ2-3; D is perhaps TRBD1 (6 bases). The sequence was collected from a human donor with alopecia areata. The starting material was CD4+ T cells sorted from blood, obtained at week 24, from a patient treated with tofacitinib. The DNA of the CDR3 is TGTGCCAGCAGAGTTACAGGGTTTCGTACAGATACGCAGTATTTT. It translates to CASRVTGFRTDTQYF. Full variable domain (rest looked up from reference TRBV2 and TRBJ2-3): EPEVTQTPSHQVTQMGQEVILRCVPISNHLYFYWYRQILGQKVEFLVSFYNNEISEKSEIFDDQFSVERPDGSNFTLKIRSTKLEDSAMYFCASRVTGFRTDTQYFGPGTRLTVL.